This T cell receptor beta chain was documented in a study of beta chain features in type 1 diabetes. Germline CDR1 LGHNA, CDR2 YSLEER. With 4 bases clipped from V and 11 bases from J, the junction kept 17 bases outside the gene matches. This CDR3 contains 17 residues. In its sample, this clone was seen a few times. The investigators reverse transcribed all of the isolated RNA, so they sequenced expressed TCRB transcripts. The table came from immunoSEQ multiplex PCR; TCRdb's copy has only in-frame clones and leaves some out. The sample consists of over 500,000 clones, 15% to 17% of them appearing once.

Sequenced sample: naive CD4+ T cells from blood. V and J are TRBV4-3 and TRBJ2-1, with 10 bases identical to TRBD2. The TCR sequence derives from a young man in good health. The DNA of the CDR3 is TGCGCCAGCAGCCCCAACCCCTCCTCCGGACTAGCGGCCAAGCAGTTCTTC. Its protein product is CASSPNPSSGLAAKQFF.